This TCR beta chain originates from a study of quantifying T cell responses using KT2 cells. Study-wide context: cDNA was made from DNase-treated RNA using alpha and beta constant primers.

An oligo carrying a UMI was ligated to the cDNA 3' end. First-round PCR used four to five cycles and beta primers RC1.1 and RC1.2 covering TRBC1 and TRBC2. In TCRdb, the UMI-ligation and nested PCR reads were re-called with MiXCR into one record per CDR3 protein. This repertoire shows approximately 57,000 distinct CDR3 sequences, 10% to 15% found once; its top ten account for roughly 9%. V lost 6 bases to trimming and J lost 6 bases, with 20 bases between them. The CDR3 runs 15 residues. Germline CDR1 LNHDA, CDR2 SQIVND (reference sequence). In this sample, this clonotype turned up a few times. The genes are TRBV19 and TRBJ1-2; D not certain. Sequenced material: PBMCs spiked with cells of the T cell clone KT2. The sequence came from a human donor. CDR3 loop: CASSTPGRVEDGYTF. CDR3 nucleotide sequence: TGTGCCAGTAGCACCCCCGGAAGGGTCGAGGATGGCTACACCTTC.